This T cell receptor (beta chain) was observed in a study of blood T cell repertoires in COVID-19. Whole-study context: The United States, Italy and Spain provided the acute and convalescent COVID-19 samples. In each case, the material was cDNA or gDNA derived from T cells, B-cell-depleted T cells, or PBMCs.

Germline values: CDR1 SGHDT, CDR2 YYEEEE. V lost 0 bases to trimming and J lost 7 bases, with 11 bases between them. This CDR3 is 14 amino acids long. Authors' data handling: Reference gene primers were amplified, and this amplification served to estimate nucleated cell counts. Profiling relied on immunoSEQ multiplex PCR, and the TCRdb table lists in-frame clones only, not all of them. V and J calls and clone size are copied from that table; D and trimming were computed from the DNA. The repertoire includes fewer than 250,000 clones, approximately 90% of them detected once, and 4.4% sits in the top ten.

The receptor comes from a man aged 50-60 years with acute or convalescent COVID-19. The J gene is TRBJ2-4, the V gene TRBV5-6; D uncertain. Input material: peripheral blood. CDR3: CASSLASVTNIQYF. DNA of the CDR3: TGTGCCAGCAGCTTGGCTAGTGTGACTAACATTCAGTACTTC.